This T cell receptor (beta chain) was sequenced during a study of T-cell memory formation after mild COVID-19. For the study at large: The TCR clusters were mostly specific to one donor.

From 5'RACE with constant-segment primers came TCR alpha and TCR beta cDNA libraries that carried sample barcodes and UMIs. TCRdb reanalysed the 5' RACE reads using MiXCR and keeps one entry per CDR3 protein. The profile shows about 350,000 distinct CDR3 sequences, approximately 14% of them singletons. Study-level findings and limits: Among CD4+ contracting clones, most were CM and EM, and CD8+ ones EMRA. Pre-infection memory carried some responding clones, suggesting that cross-reactive memory joined.

Germline loops: CDR1 SGHTA, CDR2 FQGNSA. The CDR3 is made up of 14 amino acids. Trimming took off 2 bases at V and 1 base at J, with 7 bases between the two ends. This clonotype has ten or more counts. Its antigen is not known. This receptor was taken from a young man who had mild COVID-19 (a few samples of this study predate the infection). Cell type and time point are not known. The chain recombines TRBV7-2 with TRBJ2-3; D ambiguous. The sample taken for sequencing was PBMCs or a T cell subset sorted from them (not recorded which). The CDR3 region has the DNA TGTGCCAGCAGCTTATCTCGGCGCACAGATACGCAGTATTTT. Its translation: CASSLSRRTDTQYF.